This passage covers 28 T cell receptor beta chains from one sample sequenced in a study of long-term antiretroviral therapy in people with HIV. Researchers ran immunoSEQ v3.0 at survey level. Produced via immunoSEQ multiplex PCR; TCRdb's table is partial and in-frame only. The profile shows around 25,000 clones, around 83% of them singletons. The material sequenced was unsorted PBMCs, taken 3 years after starting antiretroviral therapy. Receptor source: a man between 18 and 29 years old with HIV.

The chain employs TRBV9 and TRBJ2-3; D unresolved. The CDR3 consists of 15 residues. Germline CDR1 reads SGDLS; CDR2 reads YYNGEE. V lost 0 bases to trimming and J lost 4 bases, with 12 bases between them. The chain's CDR3 is CASSVVPGQADTQYF. Written as DNA, the CDR3 is TGTGCCAGCAGCGTAGTCCCGGGCCAGGCAGATACGCAGTATTTT.

The CDR3 DNA follows: TGTGCCAGCAGTATTGGGACAGGGGTCAATGAGCAGTTCTTC. It encodes CASSIGTGVNEQFF. This chain uses TRBV6-5 with TRBJ2-1, with 10 bases that match TRBD1. The CDR3 runs to 14 residues. V dropped 5 bases and J dropped 6; count of bases not matched to a gene: 4. CDR1 and CDR2 (germline): MNHEY, SVGAGI.

This CDR3 reads CASSLSSPRQGDQPQHF. As DNA, the CDR3 is TGTGCCAGCAGTTTATCGTCCCCCCGACAGGGTGATCAGCCCCAGCATTTT. The chain carries TRBV27 and TRBJ1-5; 7 positions match TRBD1. There are 17 residues in the CDR3. The V segment lost 0 bases and the J segment 5 bases; nucleotides outside the gene matches: 10. Looked up from germline, CDR1 is MNHEY and CDR2 is SMNVEV (reference sequence).

The rearrangement joins TRBV7-9 to TRBJ1-2; D remains unclear. Germline V gives CDR1 SEHNR, CDR2 FQNEAQ (reference sequence). This CDR3 comprises 14 residues. The germline V and J ends were trimmed by 5 bases and 8 bases, with 18 bases remaining between them. The CDR3 loop reads CASSELGNLAGYTF. The CDR3 DNA reads as TGTGCCAGCAGCGAGCTTGGGAACCTGGCAGGCTACACCTTC.

The chain uses TRBV28 and TRBJ1-1, with unresolved D. The germline V and J ends were trimmed by 10 bases and 4 bases, with 13 bases remaining between them. The CDR3 is made up of 12 amino acids. The germline V gene has CDR1 MDHEN and CDR2 SYDVKM. The CDR3 coding sequence is TGTGCCACCTCCCCCCTAGGCACTGAAGCTTTCTTT. Amino acids: CATSPLGTEAFF.

The CDR3 DNA reads TGTGCCAGCAGTTTTGGACAGGCCTCCTACAATGAGCAGTTCTTC. Translation: CASSFGQASYNEQFF. This sequence joins TRBV28 and TRBJ2-1; 7 bases are shared with TRBD1. Germline V gives CDR1 MDHEN, CDR2 SYDVKM. Unmatched junction bases numbered 2, after V lost 3 bases and J lost 0 bases. The CDR3 is made up of 15 amino acids.

This clone was picked up one time. V usage is TRBV6-1 and J usage is TRBJ2-7; no definite D call. Between the trimmed V and J ends, which lost 3 bases and 4 bases, there was a span of 4 bases. Germline V gene data show CDR1 as MNHNS and CDR2 as SASEGT. The length of the CDR3 is 11 residues. The CDR3 loop is CASSDGYEQYV. DNA of the CDR3: TGTGCCAGCAGTGACGGTTACGAGCAGTACGTC.

The chain combines TRBV5-5 with TRBJ2-1, with D perhaps assigned TRBD1 or TRBD2 (5 bases each). V was trimmed by 0 bases and J by 4 bases, leaving 23 bases between them. Germline V gene lookup returns CDR1 SGHKS and CDR2 YYEKEE (reference sequence). The CDR3 runs to 19 residues. In DNA, the CDR3 is TGTGCCAGCAGCTTGGTCGACCTGTGGGGGACCATTGCGTACAATGAGCAGTTCTTC. Translation: CASSLVDLWGTIAYNEQFF.

This clone was counted a few times. The V call is TRBV7-9, the J call TRBJ1-5; possible D gene TRBD1, 6 bases. V was cut by 4 bases and J by 0 bases, with 22 bases left in between. Germline CDR1 and CDR2: SEHNR and FQNEAQ (reference sequence). The CDR3 is 19 amino acids. The CDR3 protein is CASSSTWGRDEDSNQPQHF. The CDR3 DNA sequence: TGTGCCAGCAGCTCTACCTGGGGGCGCGACGAAGATAGCAATCAGCCCCAGCATTTT.

V gene TRBV10-3 combines with J gene TRBJ1-6; 10 bases match TRBD1. In germline, CDR1 is ENHRY, CDR2 SYGVKD. V gave up 11 bases and J gave up 5 bases; unmatched junction bases: 3. The CDR3 consists of 13 residues. Here the CDR3 reads CASGQGDNSPLHF. The DNA of the CDR3 is TGTGCCTCCGGACAGGGGGATAATTCACCCCTCCACTTT.

V usage is TRBV7-3 and J usage is TRBJ2-7; perhaps TRBD1 as D (7 bases). Germline-derived CDR1 and CDR2 are SGHTA and FQGTGA. The CDR3 length is 13 residues. Trimming stripped 5 bases from V and 4 bases from J, with 12 bases between. For the CDR3, the DNA is TGTGCCAGCAGCCCAGGGGGGAGTTACGAGCAGTACTTC. Protein product: CASSPGGSYEQYF.

The chain carries TRBV7-9 and TRBJ1-4; D possibly corresponds to TRBD1 (6 bases). CDR3 length equals 14 residues. V lost 1 base, J lost 4 bases, and 7 bases lay in between. Germline CDR1 is SEHNR and CDR2 is FQNEAQ (reference sequence). The CDR3 region has the DNA TGTGCCAGCAGCTTAGGGACAGATAATGAAAAACTGTTTTTT. Protein product: CASSLGTDNEKLFF.

The rearrangement links TRBV28 to TRBJ1-1; D is possibly TRBD1 (6 bases). In germline, CDR1 is MDHEN, CDR2 SYDVKM. Between the trimmed V and J ends, which lost 5 bases and 1 base, there was a span of 26 bases. The CDR3 consists of 19 residues. The CDR3 coding sequence is TGTGCCAGCAGTCCCTCGGGCGAGGGAACGGGGGCCCGGAACACTGAAGCTTTCTTT. Protein sequence: CASSPSGEGTGARNTEAFF.

This chain links TRBV19 with TRBJ1-2, with 7 positions matching TRBD1. V lost 6 bases, J lost 1 base, and 17 bases stayed unmatched. This CDR3 has 18 residues. In germline, CDR1 is LNHDA, CDR2 SQIVND (reference sequence). In DNA form, the CDR3 reads TGTGCCAGTAGAGACAACCCCGGGACAGCTTCCTTTAACTATGGCTACACCTTC. Translating gives CASRDNPGTASFNYGYTF.

The rearrangement joins TRBV5-1 to TRBJ2-2, with 10 bases aligning to TRBD1. Germline loops: CDR1 SGHRS, CDR2 YFSETQ. Losses at the gene ends were 4 bases for V and 5 bases for J; bases not matched to a gene: 8. CDR3 length: 16 amino acids. The CDR3 loop is CASSIRTGGGTGELFF. The DNA for the CDR3 is TGCGCCAGCAGCATACGGACAGGGGGGGGTACCGGGGAGCTGTTTTTT. Full variable domain (missing parts from reference TRBV5-1 and TRBJ2-2): KAGVTQTPRYLIKTRGQQVTLSCSPISGHRSVSWYQQTPGQGLQFLFEYFSETQRNKGNFPGRFSGRQFSNSRSEMNVSTLELGDSALYLCASSIRTGGGTGELFFGEGSRLTVL.

The genes are TRBV4-1 and TRBJ1-2; the D is unclear. Germline V gene lookup returns CDR1 MGHRA and CDR2 YSYEKL. V lost 1 base and J 3 bases, leaving 9 bases between the germline ends. The CDR3 loop spans 14 amino acids. The CDR3 sequence is CASSQVVGDYGYTF. DNA for the CDR3: TGCGCCAGCAGCCAAGTCGTTGGGGACTATGGCTACACCTTC.

The gene calls are TRBV10-2 and TRBJ2-2, with D tentatively TRBD1 or TRBD2 (6 bases each). With 0 bases removed from V and 5 bases from J, the gap between germline ends came to 13 bases. The CDR3 consists of 16 residues. The germline V gene encodes CDR1 WSHSY and CDR2 SAAADI. The CDR3 coding sequence is TGCGCCAGCAGTGAGTCTTGGGGGGCGGGGACCGGGGAGCTGTTTTTT. This encodes CASSESWGAGTGELFF.

The chain recombines TRBV6-1 with TRBJ2-3; 8 bases are a match to TRBD1. CDR3 length equals 14 residues. V was pared by 4 bases and J by 0 bases, with 0 bases of the junction left unmatched. Germline V gives CDR1 MNHNS, CDR2 SASEGT. In nucleotides, the CDR3 is TGTGCCAGCAGTGGACAGGGGAGCACAGATACGCAGTATTTT. It encodes CASSGQGSTDTQYF.

This clone has just one count. The chain employs TRBV28 and TRBJ1-6, with D perhaps matching TRBD1 (5 bases). V was cut by 7 bases and J by 0 bases, with 7 bases left in between. Germline V gene lookup returns CDR1 MDHEN and CDR2 SYDVKM. This CDR3 is 14 amino acids long. The DNA of the CDR3 is TGTGCCAGCACAGACAGCTCCTATAATTCACCCCTCCACTTT. This sequence encodes CASTDSSYNSPLHF.

This sequence joins TRBV19 and TRBJ2-1; TRBD2 agrees at 9 bases. CDR1 is LNHDA, CDR2 SQIVND, per germline (reference sequence). This CDR3 has 16 residues. J lost 1 base, V lost 6 bases, and 7 bases had no gene match. This CDR3 is CASSHSGGGSYNEQFF. As DNA, the CDR3 is TGTGCCAGTAGCCATAGCGGGGGAGGATCCTACAATGAGCAGTTCTTC.

The V call is TRBV6-5, the J call TRBJ2-5, with a weak D call TRBD2 (6 bases). Germline V gene lookup returns CDR1 MNHEY and CDR2 SVGAGI. Trimming stripped 5 bases from V and 5 bases from J, with 15 bases between. The CDR3 consists of 14 residues. Here the CDR3 DNA reads TGTGCCAGCAGTCCAGGGAGGCGCGAGGAGACCCAGTACTTC. This gives the protein CASSPGRREETQYF.

This rearrangement joins TRBV19 to TRBJ1-3; TRBD1 is a possible D gene (5 bases). The germline V gene has CDR1 LNHDA and CDR2 SQIVND (reference sequence). The CDR3 contains 15 residues. Between the trimmed V and J ends, which lost 5 bases and 8 bases, there was a span of 19 bases. The CDR3 DNA reads TGTGCCAGTAGTGATAGCCGGGGGTCCGACGACACCATATATTTT. As protein: CASSDSRGSDDTIYF.

J is TRBJ2-7 and V is TRBV10-3, with TRBD1 identical over 8 bases. Losses at the gene ends were 6 bases for V and 1 base for J; bases not matched to a gene: 2. The CDR3 contains 13 residues. Per germline, CDR1 ENHRY and CDR2 SYGVKD. The CDR3 here is CAISGQGSYEQYV. Here the CDR3 DNA reads TGTGCCATCAGCGGACAGGGATCCTACGAGCAGTACGTC.

V gene TRBV7-3 combines with J gene TRBJ2-3, with 12 bases that match TRBD2. Germline CDR1 reads SGHTA; CDR2 reads FQGTGA. The J segment lost 4 bases and the V segment lost 8 bases, leaving 7 bases of the junction unmatched. The CDR3 has 15 amino acids. CDR3 residues: CASGTSGGISDTQYF. The CDR3 DNA sequence: TGTGCCAGCGGAACTAGCGGGGGGATCTCAGATACGCAGTATTTT.

This clone was observed a handful of times. The rearrangement links TRBV28 to TRBJ1-6; D not resolved. This CDR3 spans 15 amino acids. The germline V gene has CDR1 MDHEN and CDR2 SYDVKM. Trimming removed 7 bases at V and 3 bases at J, with 13 bases between. This chain's CDR3 is CASTFGNYYNSPLHF. Written as DNA, the CDR3 is TGTGCCAGCACCTTTGGGAATTACTATAATTCACCCCTCCACTTT. Filled out from reference TRBV28 and TRBJ1-6, the complete variable domain reads DVKVTQSSRYLVKRTGEKVFLECVQDMDHENMFWYRQDPGLGLRLIYFSYDVKMKEKGDIPEGYSVSREKKERFSLILESASTNQTSMYLCASTFGNYYNSPLHFGNGTRLTVT.

V is TRBV11-2 and J is TRBJ2-7; 7 bases line up with TRBD1. The CDR3 totals 16 residues. CDR1 and CDR2 (germline): SGHAT, FQNNGV. V gave up 1 base and J gave up 7 bases; unmatched junction bases: 13. The CDR3 spells CASSLVGLVAGGEQYF. CDR3 in DNA: TGTGCCAGCAGCTTAGTCGGTCTTGTAGCAGGGGGTGAGCAGTACTTC.

The gene calls are TRBV6-5 and TRBJ1-2; D unclear. The V end lost 2 bases, the J end lost 5 bases, and 9 bases lay between the germline ends. The CDR3 totals 13 residues. The V gene's germline CDR1 is MNHEY and CDR2 SVGAGI. The CDR3, as DNA: TGTGCCAGCAGTTACGAGTTGTTTTATGGCTACACCTTC. Encoded protein: CASSYELFYGYTF.

The chain joins TRBV6-1 to TRBJ2-1; unclear D gene. There are 15 residues in the CDR3. V was trimmed by 2 bases and J by 6 bases, leaving 14 bases between them. CDR1 and CDR2 (germline): MNHNS, SASEGT. For the CDR3, the DNA is TGTGCCAGCAGTGAACCCTATGGCCCATTCAATGAGCAGTTCTTC. Translation gives CASSEPYGPFNEQFF.